One sample yielded the 17 T cell receptor beta chains listed below, sequenced in a study of cytomegalovirus exposure and HLA in healthy donors. It was with 60 Vbeta and 13 Jbeta primers that the PCR ran. Method: immunoSEQ multiplex PCR; TCRdb's copy keeps in-frame clones and lacks some. The table records under 200,000 clones, roughly 80% of them present only once. Sequenced material: PBMCs. These receptors originate from a woman younger than 35 in good health and CMV-seronegative.

V gene TRBV28 combines with J gene TRBJ2-6; the match to TRBD1 covers 7 bases. Germline CDR1 and CDR2: MDHEN and SYDVKM. V dropped 5 bases and J dropped 2; count of bases not matched to a gene: 3. This CDR3 is built from 15 residues. CDR3 sequence reads: CASSPGQAGANVLTF. The CDR3 nucleotides read TGTGCCAGCAGTCCCGGACAGGCTGGGGCCAACGTCCTGACTTTC.

The CDR3 DNA sequence: TGTGCCAGCAGCCTGGACAGGGGAGAGGGCTACACCTTC. It codes for CASSLDRGEGYTF. This rearrangement joins TRBV2 to TRBJ1-2, with 9 positions matching TRBD1. This CDR3 is built from 13 residues. The germline V gene encodes CDR1 SNHLY and CDR2 FYNNEI. With 6 bases clipped from V and 8 bases from J, the junction kept 7 bases outside the gene matches.

CDR3 DNA: TGTGCCAGTAGTATAGGGTCTCCCCCCACATACAATGAGCAGTTCTTC. Its translation: CASSIGSPPTYNEQFF. This chain joins TRBV19 and TRBJ2-1; unclear D gene. This CDR3 has 16 amino acids. V was cut by 1 base and J by 4 bases, with 14 bases left in between. CDR1 is LNHDA, CDR2 SQIVND, per germline (reference sequence).

The chain carries TRBV19 and TRBJ2-5; tentatively, D is TRBD2 (5 bases). Deletions cut 3 bases from V and 5 bases from J, with 13 bases between. Germline assignment: CDR1 LNHDA and CDR2 SQIVND (reference sequence). The CDR3 covers 14 residues. CDR3 in amino acids: CASSIALGAETQYF. In DNA form, the CDR3 reads TGTGCCAGTAGTATTGCACTAGGAGCCGAGACCCAGTACTTC.

The V call is TRBV4-3, the J call TRBJ1-6; D not certain. Trimming removed 0 bases at V and 2 bases at J, with 8 bases between. In germline, CDR1 is LGHNA, CDR2 YSLEER. The CDR3 has 16 amino acids. CDR3 DNA: TGCGCCAGCAGCCAAGATAACAGTCCCTATAATTCACCCCTCCACTTT. Amino acids: CASSQDNSPYNSPLHF.

This clone was counted a single time. CDR3: CASSYSRLGANTEAFF. The CDR3 DNA is TGTGCCAGCAGTTACAGTCGCTTGGGGGCGAACACTGAAGCTTTCTTT. This chain connects TRBV6-5 to TRBJ1-1; D is perhaps TRBD1 (6 bases). This CDR3 has 16 amino acids. The germline V gene has CDR1 MNHEY and CDR2 SVGAGI. V was shortened by 2 bases and J by 1 base, with 14 bases between the two germline ends.

This clone was recorded only once. The rearrangement joins TRBV27 to TRBJ2-2; 9 bases are a match to TRBD1. V was clipped by 4 bases and J by 4 bases; unmatched bases: 4. The CDR3 runs 15 residues. Germline-derived CDR1 and CDR2 are MNHEY and SMNVEV (reference sequence). The CDR3 nucleotides are TGTGCCAGCAGTTGGACAGGGGCGGGCACCGGGGAGCTGTTTTTT. Amino acids: CASSWTGAGTGELFF.

The chain recombines TRBV7-9 with TRBJ2-7; TRBD1 might be the D (6 bases). CDR1 and CDR2 from the germline V gene are SEHNR and FQNEAQ (reference sequence). Between the trimmed V and J ends, which lost 5 bases and 0 bases, there was a span of 8 bases. CDR3 size: 13 residues. The CDR3 here is CASSKDSSYEQYF. CDR3 DNA: TGTGCCAGCAGCAAGGACAGCTCCTACGAGCAGTACTTC.

This chain joins TRBV18 and TRBJ1-1; D might be TRBD1 (5 bases). Trimming removed 3 bases at V and 5 bases at J, with 10 bases between. Germline V gives CDR1 KGHSH, CDR2 LQKENI. This CDR3 spans 13 amino acids. In DNA, the CDR3 is TGTGCCAGCTCACCGCAGGGAAGGACTGAAGCTTTCTTT. Translating it yields CASSPQGRTEAFF.

The rearrangement links TRBV5-6 to TRBJ2-6; D is possibly TRBD2 (5 bases). The CDR3 is made up of 17 amino acids. Trimming pared 1 base from V and 2 bases from J, leaving 13 bases between. CDR1 and CDR2 from the germline V gene are SGHDT and YYEEEE. In DNA, the CDR3 is TGTGCCAGCAGCTTGTCCGGGATCGGGGCTGGGGCCAACGTCCTGACTTTC. This sequence encodes CASSLSGIGAGANVLTF. The variable domain in full, completed from reference TRBV5-6 and TRBJ2-6, reads DAGVTQSPTHLIKTRGQQVTLRCSPKSGHDTVSWYQQALGQGPQFIFQYYEEEERQRGNFPDRFSGHQFPNYSSELNVNALLLGDSALYLCASSLSGIGAGANVLTFGAGSRLTVL.

The chain joins TRBV28 to TRBJ2-7, with TRBD2 matching 13 bases. The V segment lost 2 bases and the J segment 2 bases; nucleotides outside the gene matches: 6. The CDR3 totals 17 residues. The germline CDR1 and CDR2 sequences are MDHEN and SYDVKM. The CDR3 DNA sequence: TGTGCCAGCAGTTTACAGGGACTAGCGGGACGGGCCTACGAGCAGTACTTC. Translated: CASSLQGLAGRAYEQYF. Using reference TRBV28 and TRBJ2-7 for the parts outside the CDR3, the full variable domain is DVKVTQSSRYLVKRTGEKVFLECVQDMDHENMFWYRQDPGLGLRLIYFSYDVKMKEKGDIPEGYSVSREKKERFSLILESASTNQTSMYLCASSLQGLAGRAYEQYFGPGTRLTVT.

CDR3 in amino acids: CASSPSWQGGTEAFF. CDR3 DNA: TGTGCCAGCAGTCCATCCTGGCAGGGTGGGACAGAGGCTTTCTTT. V and J are TRBV6-5 and TRBJ1-1; 7 bases map to TRBD1. The CDR3 consists of 15 residues. With 5 bases clipped from V and 11 bases from J, the junction kept 17 bases outside the gene matches. Germline V gene data show CDR1 as MNHEY and CDR2 as SVGAGI.

V is TRBV5-4 and J is TRBJ2-2; D unclear. Trimming shortened V by 6 bases and J by 3 bases, and 12 bases separated the two germline ends. Germline assignment: CDR1 SGHNT and CDR2 YYREEE (reference sequence). This CDR3 has 14 amino acids. The CDR3 spells CASTPSTHTGELFF. CDR3 sequence (DNA): TGTGCCAGCACCCCCTCTACCCACACCGGGGAGCTGTTTTTT.

This clone was recorded a few times. V gene TRBV7-8 combines with J gene TRBJ2-7, with 8 bases that match TRBD2. The CDR3 runs 15 residues. V trimming: 5 bases; J trimming: 2 bases; junction bases outside the gene matches: 8. Germline loops: CDR1 SGHVS, CDR2 FQNEAQ. CDR3 sequence reads: CASSPKRELPYEQYF. The CDR3 DNA reads TGTGCCAGCAGCCCAAAGCGGGAGCTCCCCTACGAGCAGTACTTC.

The J gene is TRBJ2-1, the V gene TRBV12-5; 13 bases align to TRBD2. CDR1 LGHNT and CDR2 FRNRAP come from the germline V gene. The CDR3 is 14 residues long. V lost 5 bases and J lost 6; bases outside the gene matches: 1. The CDR3 here is CASGRLAGGNEQFF. CDR3 in DNA: TGTGCTAGTGGTCGACTAGCGGGAGGCAATGAGCAGTTCTTC.

The J gene is TRBJ2-1, the V gene TRBV5-4; 14 bases align to TRBD2. Trimming at V came to 0 bases and at J to 9 bases, leaving 11 bases not matched to a gene. The CDR3 spans 18 residues. In germline, CDR1 is SGHNT, CDR2 YYREEE (reference sequence). The chain's CDR3 is CASSLGTGLAGGKGEQFF. The CDR3 bases are TGTGCCAGCAGCTTGGGGACCGGACTAGCGGGAGGCAAGGGTGAGCAGTTCTTC.

The chain recombines TRBV7-9 with TRBJ2-3; TRBD2 agrees at 12 bases. Trimming took 3 bases from V and 5 from J; bases not matched to a gene: 15. This CDR3 contains 19 residues. Germline V gene sequence: CDR1 SEHNR, CDR2 FQNEAQ (reference sequence). The CDR3 reads CASSLGLAGLHESRDTQYF. The CDR3 DNA reads as TGTGCCAGCAGCTTGGGACTAGCGGGCCTCCACGAGTCAAGAGATACGCAGTATTTT.